This TCR beta chain was identified in a study of blood T cell repertoires in COVID-19. Study summary: Acute-phase and convalescent COVID-19 samples originated in the United States, Italy and Spain.

The data were produced by immunoSEQ multiplex PCR, yet TCRdb's version contains in-frame clones alone and is incomplete. There are about 150,000 clones in the sample; 75% to 90% occur only once, and 4.3% lies in the top ten. The CDR3 runs 15 residues. Per germline, CDR1 SEHNR and CDR2 FQNEAQ (reference sequence). The J segment lost 7 bases and the V segment lost 2 bases, leaving 6 bases of the junction unmatched. Participant-given clinical history determined each cohort assignment. The chain recombines TRBV7-9 with TRBJ2-4; 9 positions match TRBD2. The TCR sequence derives from a man between 45 and 60 years old who had recovered from COVID-19. The material sequenced was PBMCs or T cells enriched from blood (not recorded which). CDR3: CASSLSSGKGNIQYF. The CDR3, as DNA: TGTGCCAGCAGCTTATCTAGCGGGAAAGGGAACATTCAGTACTTC.